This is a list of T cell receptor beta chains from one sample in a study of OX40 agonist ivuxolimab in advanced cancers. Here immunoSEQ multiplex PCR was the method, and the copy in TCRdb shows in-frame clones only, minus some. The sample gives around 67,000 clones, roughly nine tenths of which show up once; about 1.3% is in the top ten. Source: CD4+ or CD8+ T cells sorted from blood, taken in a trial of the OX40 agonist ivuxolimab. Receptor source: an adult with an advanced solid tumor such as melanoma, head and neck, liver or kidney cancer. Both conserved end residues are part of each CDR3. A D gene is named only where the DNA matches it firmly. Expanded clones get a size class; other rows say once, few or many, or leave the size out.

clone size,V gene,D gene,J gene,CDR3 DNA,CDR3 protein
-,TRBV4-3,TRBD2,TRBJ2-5,TGCGCCAGCAGCCAGGGACTAAACAGTGGAGAGACCCAGTACTTC,CASSQGLNSGETQYF
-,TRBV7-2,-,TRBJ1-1,TGTGCCAGCAGCCCCGTCTTGGGAGTGGGGACTGAAGCTTTCTTT,CASSPVLGVGTEAFF
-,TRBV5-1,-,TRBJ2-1,TGCGCCAGCAGCTCCGGATATACAGGGCCCTACAATGAGCAGTTCTTC,CASSSGYTGPYNEQFF
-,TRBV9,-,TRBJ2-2,TGTGCCAGCAGCGTAGCTCCAGACCCAATCGGGGAGCTGTTTTTT,CASSVAPDPIGELFF
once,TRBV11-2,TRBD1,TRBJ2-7,TGTGCCAGCAAAGACAGGGTAAACGAGCAGTACTTC,CASKDRVNEQYF
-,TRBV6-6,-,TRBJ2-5,TGTGCCAGCAGTTACGGTGGCAGCCAAGAGACCCAGTACTTC,CASSYGGSQETQYF
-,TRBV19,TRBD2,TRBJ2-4,TGTGCCAGTAGCCGACCTAAGGGAGGGGAGCCGGGAAACATTCAGTACTTC,CASSRPKGGEPGNIQYF
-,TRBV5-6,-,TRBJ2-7,TGTGCCAGCAGCCGGTCTTCTCTCAGGGAATACGAGCAGTACTTC,CASSRSSLREYEQYF
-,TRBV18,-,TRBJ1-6,TGTGCCAGCTCTTTAGATAGAAGCTCCTATAATTCACCCCTCCACTTT,CASSLDRSSYNSPLHF
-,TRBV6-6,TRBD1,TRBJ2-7,TGTGCCAGCAGTAAACAAGACAGGGGGCATGTGCAGTACTTC,CASSKQDRGHVQYF
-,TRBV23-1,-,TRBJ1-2,TGCGCCAGCAGTCAATTCGGGCAGACCTATGGCTACACCTTC,CASSQFGQTYGYTF
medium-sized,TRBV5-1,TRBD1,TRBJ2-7,TGCGCCAGCAGCGCCAAACCGGGACAGGACTTCACCTACGAGCAGTACTTC,CASSAKPGQDFTYEQYF
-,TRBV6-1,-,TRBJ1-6,TGTGCCAGCAGTGCTGACAGTAATTCACCCCTCCACTTT,CASSADSNSPLHF
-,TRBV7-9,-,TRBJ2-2,TGTGCCAGCAGCCCTATGTCGACTTCGTGGGGACGCACCGGGGAGCTGTTTTTT,CASSPMSTSWGRTGELFF
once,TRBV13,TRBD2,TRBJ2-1,TGTGCCAGCAGCTTAGTAGCGGGTTTCTCCAATGAGCAGTTCTTC,CASSLVAGFSNEQFF
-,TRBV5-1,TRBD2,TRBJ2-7,TGCGCCAGCAGCTTGGGAGCGGGGGCGGGGCGGGGCGAGCAGTACTTC,CASSLGAGAGRGEQYF
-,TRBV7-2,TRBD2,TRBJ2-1,TGTGCCAGCAGCTTAGGTAGCGGGAGTCCCAATGAGCAGTTCTTC,CASSLGSGSPNEQFF
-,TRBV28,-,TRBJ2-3,TGTGCCAGCAGCTCCGCCCGAACGATGACAGATACGCAGTATTTT,CASSSARTMTDTQYF
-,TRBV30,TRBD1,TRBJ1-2,TGTGCCTGGAGTAAAGACAGGGGTGCTAACTATGGCTACACCTTC,CAWSKDRGANYGYTF
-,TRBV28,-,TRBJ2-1,TGTGCCAGCAGTTTGCGGGGTGAGCAGTTCTTC,CASSLRGEQFF
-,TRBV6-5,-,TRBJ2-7,TGTGCCAGCAGTTACACCCTAGCGACATCCTACGAGCAGTACTTC,CASSYTLATSYEQYF
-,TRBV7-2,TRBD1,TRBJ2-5,TGTGCCAGCAGCTTAGGGACAGGGCTAACCAAAGAGACCCAGTACTTC,CASSLGTGLTKETQYF
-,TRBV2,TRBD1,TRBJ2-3,TGTGCCAGCAGGGACAGGGTTGATACGCAGTATTTT,CASRDRVDTQYF
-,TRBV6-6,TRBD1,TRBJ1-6,TGTGCCAGCAGATTGACAGGGGATAATTCACCCCTCCACTTT,CASRLTGDNSPLHF
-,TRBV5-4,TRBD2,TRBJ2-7,TGTGCCAGCAGCTTTCGGGGGGGATTATCCTACGAGCAGTACTTC,CASSFRGGLSYEQYF
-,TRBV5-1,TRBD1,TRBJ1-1,TGCGCCAGCAGCCTCAACAGGGGGGGCACTGAAGCTTTCTTT,CASSLNRGGTEAFF
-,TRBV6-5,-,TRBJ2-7,TGTGCCAGTAGGGACACCGAAGCCTACGAGCAGTACTTC,CASRDTEAYEQYF
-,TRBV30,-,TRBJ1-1,TGTGCCTGGAACACAGGGCTGAACACTGAAGCTTTCTTT,CAWNTGLNTEAFF
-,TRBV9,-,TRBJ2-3,TGTGCCAGCAGCGCCAGCCGGGGGCAAAGGACAGATACGCAGTATTTT,CASSASRGQRTDTQYF
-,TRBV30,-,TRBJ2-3,TGTGCCTGGAGTCCGAAGTTCCCAGATACGCAGTATTTT,CAWSPKFPDTQYF
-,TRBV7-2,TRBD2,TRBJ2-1,TGTGCCAGCAGCTTAGGGACTAGCGCGTACAATGAGCAGTTCTTC,CASSLGTSAYNEQFF
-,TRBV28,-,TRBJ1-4,TGTGCCACCCTTATGCCGACTAATGAAAAACTGTTTTTT,CATLMPTNEKLFF
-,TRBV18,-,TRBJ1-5,TGTGCCAGCTCACGCACTGCGGGGGCAGCTCAGCCCCAGCATTTT,CASSRTAGAAQPQHF
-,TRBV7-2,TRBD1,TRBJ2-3,TGTGCCAGCAGCTTCTCAAGTACAGGGGAGACGACAGATACGCAGTATTTT,CASSFSSTGETTDTQYF
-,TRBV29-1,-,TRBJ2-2,TGCAGCGGGGGACAGAACACCGGGGAGCTGTTTTTT,CSGGQNTGELFF
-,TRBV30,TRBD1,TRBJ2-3,TGTGCCTGGAGTGCTGGGACAGCCACCACAGATACGCAGTATTTT,CAWSAGTATTDTQYF
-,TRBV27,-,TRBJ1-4,TGTGCCAGCGGAAAGGGTGAAAAACTGTTTTTT,CASGKGEKLFF
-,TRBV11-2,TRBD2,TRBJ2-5,TGTGCCAGCAGCTTAGCGCGTAGTAGCGGGCAAGAGACCCAGTACTTC,CASSLARSSGQETQYF
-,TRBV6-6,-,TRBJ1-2,TGTGCCAGCAGCCTCGGGGGGCTCTATGGCTACACCTTC,CASSLGGLYGYTF
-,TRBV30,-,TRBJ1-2,TGTGCCTGGACCCTCGACAGCGTCTTCTATGGCTACACCTTC,CAWTLDSVFYGYTF
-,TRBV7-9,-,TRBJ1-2,TGTGCCAGCAGCCCGGGGGATGGCGGCTACACCTTC,CASSPGDGGYTF
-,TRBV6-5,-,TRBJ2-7,TGTGCCAGCAGTCCCCCGGGCGGTAACGAGCAGTACTTC,CASSPPGGNEQYF
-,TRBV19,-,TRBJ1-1,TGTGCCAGTAGTATGGGGACCCAGAACACTGAAGCTTTCTTT,CASSMGTQNTEAFF
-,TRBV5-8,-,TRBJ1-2,TGTGCCAGCAGCTTGGTTGCCAGGCCTGAAGCTAACTATGGCTACACCTTC,CASSLVARPEANYGYTF
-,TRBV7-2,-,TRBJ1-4,TGTGCCAGCAGCCCCCCGGGGGTTGGTAATGAAAAACTGTTTTTT,CASSPPGVGNEKLFF
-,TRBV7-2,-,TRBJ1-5,TGTGCCAGCAGCCCATCCGGGACCGGTAATCAGCCCCAGCATTTT,CASSPSGTGNQPQHF
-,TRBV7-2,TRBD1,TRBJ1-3,TGTGCCAGCAGCCTCGGGACAGGGTCTGGAAACACCATATATTTT,CASSLGTGSGNTIYF
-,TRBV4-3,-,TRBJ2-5,TGCGCCAGCAGCCAAGCGGAGACCCAGTACTTC,CASSQAETQYF
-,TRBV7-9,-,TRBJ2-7,TGTGCCGCTGAGCAGGAGGCTCGGCAGTACTTC,CAAEQEARQYF
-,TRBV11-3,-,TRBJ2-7,TGTGCCAGCAGCCCGGGACCGACTGTCCAGCAGTACTTC,CASSPGPTVQQYF
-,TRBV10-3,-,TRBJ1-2,TGTGCCATCAGTGAGTGGGCAGGGAACTATGGCTACACCTTC,CAISEWAGNYGYTF
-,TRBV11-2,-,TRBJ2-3,TGTGCCAGCAGCTTAGATCAGGGGAATACGCAGTATTTT,CASSLDQGNTQYF
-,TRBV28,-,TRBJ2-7,TGTGCCAGCAGCCCCAGGCCCCTGGGAGAGCAGTACTTC,CASSPRPLGEQYF
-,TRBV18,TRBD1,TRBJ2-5,TGTGCCAGCTCACCCAGTCCCGGGACAGGGAAGGGGGTCCAAGAGACCCAGTACTTC,CASSPSPGTGKGVQETQYF
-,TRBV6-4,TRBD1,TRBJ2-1,TGTGCCAGCAGTGACTCGAGGGGACAGGGGGGCAATGAGCAGTTCTTC,CASSDSRGQGGNEQFF
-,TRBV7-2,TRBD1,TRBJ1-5,TGTGCCAGCAGCGCAGGGGGCAGCTACAATCAGCCCCAGCATTTT,CASSAGGSYNQPQHF
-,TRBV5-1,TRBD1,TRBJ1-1,TGCGCCAGCGGAAGACAGGGTGCGGGGACTGAAGCTTTCTTT,CASGRQGAGTEAFF